The 27 T cell receptor beta chains given below trace back to one sample, sequenced in a study of blood T cell repertoires in COVID-19. Here immunoSEQ multiplex PCR was the method, and the copy in TCRdb shows in-frame clones only, minus some. Of about 140,000 clones listed, over 80% are singletons. The sample was peripheral blood. These receptors were collected from a woman aged 45-65 years with acute or convalescent COVID-19.

This clone appeared once. The chain employs TRBV9 and TRBJ1-6; 9 nucleotides line up with TRBD1. Germline V lookup: CDR1 SGDLS, CDR2 YYNGEE. After removal of 5 bases from V and 0 bases from J, the junction contained 12 bases not matched to a gene. The CDR3 loop spans 19 amino acids. CDR3 protein: CASRGPDRGYSSYNSPLHF. CDR3 nucleotides: TGTGCCAGCAGGGGGCCGGACAGGGGCTATAGCTCCTATAATTCACCCCTCCACTTT.

The V call is TRBV6-5, the J call TRBJ1-1; 9 nucleotides agree with TRBD1. The CDR3 totals 15 residues. With V trimmed by 7 bases and J by 6 bases, 12 bases remained unmatched. CDR1 MNHEY and CDR2 SVGAGI come from the germline V gene. CDR3 amino acids: CASNQQGAGTAEAFF. The CDR3 DNA follows: TGTGCCAGCAATCAACAGGGGGCAGGGACGGCTGAAGCTTTCTTT.

V is TRBV29-1 and J is TRBJ1-5; possibly TRBD1 for D (6 bases). The ends were cut back, 0 bases at V and 4 bases at J, with 7 bases in the middle. The V gene's germline CDR1 is SQVTM and CDR2 ANQGSEA. The CDR3 runs 13 residues. Here the CDR3 reads CSVEEDRNQPQHF. DNA of the CDR3: TGCAGCGTTGAAGAGGACAGAAATCAGCCCCAGCATTTT.

V usage is TRBV9 and J usage is TRBJ1-1, with D hard to call. The germline CDR1 and CDR2 sequences are SGDLS and YYNGEE. Trimming took 0 bases from V and 0 from J, leaving 6 bases between them. CDR3 length equals 14 residues. The chain's CDR3 is CASSVDILNTEAFF. The DNA of the CDR3 is TGTGCCAGCAGCGTAGATATCCTGAACACTGAAGCTTTCTTT.

The V call is TRBV7-3, the J call TRBJ1-4; 8 bases are shared with TRBD1. Per germline, CDR1 SGHTA and CDR2 FQGTGA. There are 15 residues in the CDR3. V lost 5 bases, J lost 3 bases, and 5 bases stayed unmatched. CDR3 DNA sequence: TGTGCCAGCAGCCATGGACAGGGCCCTAATGAAAAACTGTTTTTT. Protein: CASSHGQGPNEKLFF.

The rearrangement links TRBV19 to TRBJ1-1; D not resolved. V was trimmed by 5 bases and J by 1 base, leaving 14 bases between them. Per the germline V gene, CDR1 is LNHDA and CDR2 is SQIVND (reference sequence). There are 15 residues in the CDR3. This CDR3 is CASSPSWRGNTEAFF. The CDR3 nucleotides are TGTGCCAGTAGTCCATCCTGGAGAGGGAACACTGAAGCTTTCTTT.

The chain joins TRBV9 to TRBJ2-7, with 9 bases identical to TRBD1. Germline loops: CDR1 SGDLS, CDR2 YYNGEE. The CDR3 runs to 14 residues. The J segment lost 7 bases and the V segment lost 4 bases, leaving 9 bases of the junction unmatched. The CDR3 here is CASSPGQGLREQYF. CDR3 DNA: TGTGCCAGCAGCCCTGGACAGGGGTTGCGAGAGCAGTACTTC.

This clone has more than one count but fewer than ten. This chain links TRBV10-2 with TRBJ2-5; TRBD2 matches at 15 bases. After removal of 8 bases from V and 5 bases from J, the junction contained 6 bases not matched to a gene. This CDR3 comprises 15 residues. Germline lookup yields CDR1 WSHSY and CDR2 SAAADI. DNA of the CDR3: TGCGCCAGCTTCCCGGGACTAGCGGGAGGTGAGACCCAGTACTTC. Amino acid sequence: CASFPGLAGGETQYF.

The chain uses TRBV9 and TRBJ2-3; TRBD2 matches at 15 bases. Germline CDR1 is SGDLS and CDR2 is YYNGEE. CDR3 size: 18 residues. Unmatched junction bases numbered 5, after V lost 3 bases and J lost 0 bases. The CDR3 loop is CASSEGGLAGGSTDTQYF. The CDR3 nucleotides are TGTGCCAGCAGCGAGGGCGGACTAGCGGGAGGGAGCACAGATACGCAGTATTTT.

This clone appeared a few times. The V gene is TRBV18, the J gene TRBJ1-5; a weak D match, TRBD1 (6 bases). The CDR3 extends over 14 amino acids. Germline assignment: CDR1 KGHSH and CDR2 LQKENI. The V end lost 3 bases, the J end lost 7 bases, and 13 bases lay between the germline ends. This CDR3 reads CASSPAGAGQPQHF. Here the CDR3 DNA reads TGTGCCAGCTCACCGGCGGGGGCGGGCCAGCCCCAGCATTTT.

This rearrangement joins TRBV4-2 to TRBJ2-1; TRBD2 matches at 8 bases. This CDR3 has 16 residues. In germline, CDR1 is LGHNA, CDR2 YNFKEQ. Unmatched junction bases numbered 6, after V lost 0 bases and J lost 5 bases. CDR3: CASSQEGTSGNNEQFF. The CDR3, as DNA: TGTGCCAGCAGCCAAGAGGGAACTAGCGGAAACAATGAGCAGTTCTTC.

This chain joins TRBV23-1 and TRBJ2-7; D uncertain. TRBV23-1 carries the ORF label, with uncertain function. The CDR3 is 12 residues long. Trimming left V 6 bases short and J 2 bases short, with 8 bases between. In DNA form, the CDR3 reads TGCGCCAGCAGGCGGCTACCCTACGAGCAGTACTTC. Its protein is CASRRLPYEQYF.

The chain joins TRBV12-3 or TRBV12-4 to TRBJ2-1; the D gene is possibly TRBD1 (5 bases). Trimming left V 8 bases short and J 6 bases short, with 11 bases between. The CDR3 length is 12 residues. The CDR3 DNA reads TGTGCCAGCCGCTCTAGGGGCAATGAGCAGTTCTTC. This encodes CASRSRGNEQFF.

This chain uses TRBV19 with TRBJ1-4; TRBD1 matches 7 bases. This CDR3 spans 15 amino acids. The J segment lost 7 bases and the V segment lost 4 bases, leaving 9 bases of the junction unmatched. The germline V gene encodes CDR1 LNHDA and CDR2 SQIVND (reference sequence). The CDR3 loop reads CASSTKQGTAEKLFF. CDR3 DNA: TGTGCCAGTAGTACAAAACAGGGGACGGCTGAAAAACTGTTTTTT.

The chain employs TRBV29-1 and TRBJ1-5; a weak D match, TRBD1 (5 bases). CDR3 length: 13 amino acids. The germline V and J ends were trimmed by 5 bases and 3 bases, with 11 bases remaining between them. Germline CDR1 reads SQVTM; CDR2 reads ANQGSEA. The CDR3 is CSVSLGVNQPQHF. In DNA form, the CDR3 reads TGCAGCGTTTCCCTAGGGGTCAATCAGCCCCAGCATTTT. Full variable domain (remainder filled in from reference TRBV29-1 and TRBJ1-5): SAVISQKPSRDICQRGTSLTIQCQVDSQVTMMFWYRQQPGQSLTLIATANQGSEATYESGFVIDKFPISRPNLTFSTLTVSNMSPEDSSIYLCSVSLGVNQPQHFGDGTRLSIL.

This chain connects TRBV29-1 to TRBJ2-7, with TRBD1 matching 7 bases. Germline CDR1 reads SQVTM; CDR2 reads ANQGSEA. J gave up 3 bases and V 6 bases, and 5 bases lay outside the gene matches. CDR3 size: 12 residues. DNA for the CDR3: TGCAGCGTCTTTCCAGGGGGCTACGAGCAGTACTTC. It translates to CSVFPGGYEQYF.

Only a few counts were recorded for this clone. The chain has TRBV25-1 and TRBJ2-1, with TRBD2 as a possible D gene (6 bases). The germline CDR1 and CDR2 sequences are MGHDK and SYGVNS. Deletions cut 8 bases from V and 12 bases from J, with 11 bases between. This CDR3 region has 10 residues. The CDR3 region is CASYSGRQFF. For the CDR3, the DNA is TGTGCCAGCTATAGCGGCCGGCAGTTCTTC.

This clone was recorded once. The genes are TRBV5-8 and TRBJ1-1; D remains unclear. Between the trimmed V and J ends, which lost 0 bases and 1 base, there was a span of 10 bases. There are 15 residues in the CDR3. Germline V gene sequence: CDR1 SGHTS, CDR2 YDEGEE. This CDR3 reads CASSLVGLKNTEAFF. The CDR3, as DNA: TGTGCCAGCAGCTTGGTCGGACTCAAGAACACTGAAGCTTTCTTT.

The V and J genes are TRBV19 and TRBJ1-1, with 12 bases that match TRBD1. The V gene's germline CDR1 is LNHDA and CDR2 SQIVND (reference sequence). This CDR3 has 15 residues. The V segment lost 7 bases and the J segment 4 bases; nucleotides outside the gene matches: 7. CDR3 residues: CASTAGQGAGTEAFF. CDR3 nucleotides: TGTGCCAGTACCGCGGGACAGGGGGCCGGCACTGAAGCTTTCTTT.

This clone was found once. The CDR3 reads CARSNRGTNYGYTF. CDR3 nucleotides: TGTGCCAGAAGCAACAGGGGCACTAACTATGGCTACACCTTC. This sequence joins TRBV5-3 and TRBJ1-2; 7 positions match TRBD1. TRBV5-3 carries the ORF label, with uncertain function. Trimming removed 4 bases from V and 0 bases from J; junction bases left unmatched: 3. The CDR3 sequence is 14 residues long.

This chain links TRBV5-1 with TRBJ1-2; D gene uncertain. Trimming took off 4 bases at V and 3 bases at J, with 13 bases between the two ends. CDR1 is SGHRS, CDR2 YFSETQ, per germline. The CDR3 contains 14 residues. The CDR3 reads CASSRVSGDYGYTF. The CDR3 nucleotides are TGCGCCAGCAGCCGAGTGTCCGGGGACTATGGCTACACCTTC.

This clone was detected once. The rearrangement links TRBV9 to TRBJ1-3; D remains unclear. V lost 0 bases and J lost 2, with 6 bases in between. This CDR3 is 14 amino acids long. The germline V gene encodes CDR1 SGDLS and CDR2 YYNGEE. The CDR3 here is CASSVGAAGNTIYF. DNA of the CDR3: TGTGCCAGCAGCGTAGGGGCCGCTGGAAACACCATATATTTT.

The chain is built from TRBV6-5 and TRBJ1-3; tentative D call: TRBD1 (5 bases). This CDR3 region has 14 residues. V was cut by 2 bases and J by 2 bases, with 7 bases left in between. CDR1 is MNHEY, CDR2 SVGAGI, per germline. The CDR3 DNA follows: TGTGCCAGCAGTTACGTGGGGCCTGGAAACACCATATATTTT. Protein: CASSYVGPGNTIYF.

The chain joins TRBV19 to TRBJ1-5, with D perhaps TRBD1 (5 bases). V lost 2 bases to trimming and J lost 2 bases, with 13 bases between them. The CDR3 has 16 amino acids. Germline CDR1 reads LNHDA; CDR2 reads SQIVND (reference sequence). The DNA of the CDR3 is TGTGCCAGTAGTATATTCAAGGGGTCGGGCAATCAGCCCCAGCATTTT. Translated: CASSIFKGSGNQPQHF.

V gene TRBV6-2 or TRBV6-3 combines with J gene TRBJ1-1; 7 bases fit TRBD1. V shed 6 bases, J shed 1 base, and the junction held 11 bases outside the gene matches. CDR3 length: 16 amino acids. Looked up from germline, CDR1 is MNHEY and CDR2 is SVGEGT. Here the CDR3 reads CASSRRGQVANTEAFF. The CDR3 coding sequence is TGTGCCAGCAGCCGCCGAGGACAGGTAGCGAACACTGAAGCTTTCTTT.

The genes are TRBV19 and TRBJ1-2; 10 nucleotides line up with TRBD1. The CDR3 consists of 14 residues. Per germline, CDR1 LNHDA and CDR2 SQIVND (reference sequence). V was pared by 7 bases and J by 9 bases, with 11 bases of the junction left unmatched. This CDR3 is CASTLMGQGFRYTF. The CDR3 DNA follows: TGTGCCAGTACCCTAATGGGACAGGGGTTTCGCTACACCTTC.

In its sample, this clone was seen a few times. Other DNA variants within this sample encode the same CDR3. V usage is TRBV19 and J usage is TRBJ1-5, with 9 positions matching TRBD1. The CDR3 loop spans 13 amino acids. V trimming: 7 bases; J trimming: 5 bases; junction bases outside the gene matches: 3. Germline CDR1 is LNHDA and CDR2 is SQIVND (reference sequence). CDR3 DNA sequence: TGTGCCAGTACTCGGGACAGGGATCAGCCCCAGCATTTT. This translates into CASTRDRDQPQHF.